These 25 T cell receptor beta chains were sequenced from one sample in a study of blood T cell repertoires in COVID-19. Method: immunoSEQ multiplex PCR; TCRdb's copy keeps in-frame clones and lacks some. This table has some 310,000 clones, around 87% appearing once. Sequencing input: peripheral blood. The receptors come from a man aged 50-59 years with active or convalescent COVID-19.

The gene calls are TRBV2 and TRBJ1-5, with D tentatively TRBD1 (5 bases). Germline CDR1 SNHLY, CDR2 FYNNEI. The V and J ends lost 3 bases and 9 bases respectively, with 18 bases between them. The CDR3 is 15 residues long. In DNA, the CDR3 is TGTGCCAGCAGTGAGACACCGGGGGGTAATGGGCCCCAGCATTTT. It encodes CASSETPGGNGPQHF.

V is TRBV2 and J is TRBJ2-5; 8 bases align to TRBD1. CDR1 SNHLY and CDR2 FYNNEI come from the germline V gene. With 6 bases clipped from V and 5 bases from J, the junction kept 11 bases outside the gene matches. The CDR3 loop spans 15 amino acids. As DNA, the CDR3 is TGTGCCAGCAGGCGGACAGGGAATGTCCGTGAGACCCAGTACTTC. This sequence encodes CASRRTGNVRETQYF.

This chain connects TRBV19 to TRBJ1-5; D ambiguous. Germline CDR1 LNHDA, CDR2 SQIVND (reference sequence). CDR3 size: 8 residues. The DNA for the CDR3 is TGTGACTATCAGCCCCAGCATTTT. It translates to CDYQPQHF.

In this sample, this clone turned up once. J is TRBJ2-1 and V is TRBV10-1; D might be TRBD2 (5 bases). The V gene's germline CDR1 is WNHNN and CDR2 SYGVQD (reference sequence). V lost 3 bases and J 5 bases, leaving 14 bases between the germline ends. The CDR3 consists of 15 residues. The CDR3 DNA reads as TGCGCCAGCAGTGAACGATCGGGGAGAAACAATGAGCAGTTCTTC. It codes for CASSERSGRNNEQFF.

V gene TRBV11-1 combines with J gene TRBJ1-2; D is uncertain. The germline CDR1 and CDR2 sequences are SGHAT and FQDESV (reference sequence). Between the trimmed V and J ends, which lost 5 bases and 1 base, there was a span of 8 bases. The CDR3 consists of 13 residues. CDR3 residues: CASSTMSNYGYTF. The CDR3 region has the DNA TGTGCCAGCAGCACGATGAGTAACTATGGCTACACCTTC.

The chain couples TRBV5-1 to TRBJ1-2; a possible D gene is TRBD1 (6 bases). The V end lost 0 bases, the J end lost 4 bases, and 10 bases lay between the germline ends. Per the germline V gene, CDR1 is SGHRS and CDR2 is YFSETQ. This CDR3 region has 14 residues. In DNA, the CDR3 is TGCGCCAGCAGCTTGGTGGGGGCTGGCTATGGCTACACCTTC. Encoded protein: CASSLVGAGYGYTF.

The V gene is TRBV5-1, the J gene TRBJ2-5; the D gene is possibly TRBD2 (6 bases). V was pared by 4 bases and J by 2 bases, with 15 bases between. Germline CDR1 is SGHRS and CDR2 is YFSETQ. The CDR3 spans 15 residues. CDR3 sequence (DNA): TGCGCCAGCAGCCCGTGGGGCGGGGCTCAAGAGACCCAGTACTTC. Protein: CASSPWGGAQETQYF.

This rearrangement joins TRBV7-3 to TRBJ1-2, with D perhaps matching TRBD1 (6 bases). Trimming left V 5 bases short and J 8 bases short, with 15 bases between. The CDR3 length is 13 residues. Germline V gene lookup returns CDR1 SGHTA and CDR2 FQGTGA. CDR3 loop: CASSPPDRRGYTF. The CDR3 DNA is TGTGCCAGCAGCCCTCCGGACAGACGCGGCTACACCTTC.

The V and J genes are TRBV27 and TRBJ1-4, with D possibly matching TRBD1 (5 bases). Trimming took 2 bases from V and 2 from J, leaving 9 bases between them. The CDR3 covers 15 residues. Germline CDR1 is MNHEY and CDR2 is SMNVEV (reference sequence). CDR3 sequence: CASSLGGNTNEKLFF. The CDR3 nucleotides are TGTGCCAGCAGTTTAGGGGGGAATACTAATGAAAAACTGTTTTTT.

V is TRBV3-1 (or the pseudogene TRBV3-2) and J is TRBJ2-5; maybe TRBD2 (5 bases). V was pared by 1 base and J by 2 bases, with 11 bases between. The germline V gene has CDR1 LGHDT and CDR2 YNNKEL (reference sequence). CDR3 length equals 15 residues. CDR3 residues: CASSQAGLAQETQYF. CDR3 sequence (DNA): TGTGCCAGCAGCCAAGCGGGCCTAGCTCAAGAGACCCAGTACTTC.

The chain employs TRBV28 and TRBJ2-1; 8 nucleotides agree with TRBD2. CDR3 length: 15 amino acids. V lost 6 bases to trimming and J lost 5 bases; unmatched junction nucleotides: 9. CDR1 and CDR2 (germline): MDHEN, SYDVKM. The CDR3, as DNA: TGTGCCAGCAGCCTGGGCGGGGGGCGCCACAATGAGCAGTTCTTC. This codes for CASSLGGGRHNEQFF.

The chain employs TRBV24-1 and TRBJ1-2, with 9 bases identical to TRBD1. J was trimmed by 6 bases and V by 3 bases; bases with no gene match: 4. CDR1 is KGHDR and CDR2 is SFDVKD in the germline V gene. This CDR3 region has 14 residues. The CDR3 DNA sequence: TGTGCCACCAGTGATACAGGGGGCGCGGATGGCTACACCTTC. Residues: CATSDTGGADGYTF.

This clone has only one observation. The chain employs TRBV19 and TRBJ2-7, with 16 bases aligning to TRBD2. The V and J ends lost 7 bases and 6 bases, in that order; junction bases with no gene match: 6. Germline loops: CDR1 LNHDA, CDR2 SQIVND (reference sequence). The CDR3 covers 15 residues. Here the CDR3 DNA reads TGTGCCAGTAATACCGGGACTAGCGGGAGGGGCGAGCAGTACTTC. This gives the protein CASNTGTSGRGEQYF.

The rearrangement uses TRBV11-1 and TRBJ2-7; 11 bases agree with TRBD2. V lost 3 bases to trimming and J lost 6 bases; unmatched junction nucleotides: 7. This CDR3 is built from 15 residues. Germline CDR1 reads SGHAT; CDR2 reads FQDESV (reference sequence). CDR3 coding DNA: TGTGCCAGCAGCTTTACTAGCGGGAGTTCGGCCGAGCAGTACTTC. Translated, it gives CASSFTSGSSAEQYF.

Here the CDR3 reads CASSPGGGQPQHF. The CDR3 DNA is TGTGCCAGCTCACCAGGCGGGGGCCAGCCCCAGCATTTT. The rearrangement links TRBV18 to TRBJ1-5; D is perhaps TRBD1 (6 bases). V shed 2 bases and J shed 7 bases, with 9 bases lying between them. The CDR3 contains 13 residues. Looked up from germline, CDR1 is KGHSH and CDR2 is LQKENI.

This clone was seen only a few times. The chain recombines TRBV2 with TRBJ2-3; possibly TRBD2 for D (5 bases). V was trimmed by 3 bases and J by 5 bases, leaving 12 bases between them. The CDR3 is made up of 14 amino acids. Germline CDR1 reads SNHLY; CDR2 reads FYNNEI. The CDR3 DNA reads as TGTGCCAGCAGTGACGGGAACGAGCTAGATACGCAGTATTTT. Its translation is CASSDGNELDTQYF.

Concerning this clone: Other DNA sequences of this sample code for an identical CDR3. The chain links TRBV7-2 to TRBJ2-5; maybe TRBD1 (6 bases). There are 14 residues in the CDR3. CDR1 and CDR2 (germline): SGHTA, FQGNSA. The V gene lost 0 bases and the J gene lost 6 bases, with 11 bases spanning the gap. Here the CDR3 reads CASSLAWQGKTQYF. Written as DNA, the CDR3 is TGTGCCAGCAGCTTAGCGTGGCAGGGGAAGACCCAGTACTTC.

This chain uses TRBV11-2 with TRBJ2-2; possible D gene TRBD1, 5 bases. The CDR3 contains 13 residues. From germline, CDR1 is SGHAT and CDR2 FQNNGV. V was pared by 5 bases and J by 4 bases, with 8 bases between. In nucleotides, the CDR3 is TGTGCCAGCAGCGGGCAGGGCACCGGGGAGCTGTTTTTT. Translated, it gives CASSGQGTGELFF.

The chain joins TRBV5-1 to TRBJ1-1; D is possibly TRBD1 (6 bases). The CDR3 is made up of 15 amino acids. Germline-derived CDR1 and CDR2 are SGHRS and YFSETQ. V gave up 1 base and J gave up 3 bases, with 13 bases separating them. The chain's CDR3 is CASSLWGGSDTEAFF. The DNA for the CDR3 is TGCGCCAGCAGCTTGTGGGGGGGCTCGGACACTGAAGCTTTCTTT.

This rearrangement joins TRBV5-6 to TRBJ2-3; D uncertain. V lost 1 base and J lost 1, with 4 bases in between. Germline V gene data show CDR1 as SGHDT and CDR2 as YYEEEE. CDR3 length: 13 residues. In DNA form, the CDR3 reads TGTGCCAGCAGCTTGACAGGCACAGATACGCAGTATTTT. Its translation is CASSLTGTDTQYF.

This clone was seen a handful of times. The V call is TRBV27, the J call TRBJ2-3, with 7 bases identical to TRBD2. The CDR3 is made up of 15 amino acids. The J segment lost 6 bases and the V segment lost 2 bases, leaving 8 bases of the junction unmatched. Germline assignment: CDR1 MNHEY and CDR2 SMNVEV (reference sequence). This CDR3 reads CASSLRAGRVDTQYF. The CDR3 nucleotides are TGTGCCAGCAGTTTAAGAGCGGGGAGGGTGGATACGCAGTATTTT.

V usage is TRBV14 and J usage is TRBJ1-2, with 7 bases aligning to TRBD1. The junction had 4 bases not matched to a gene; V was cut back by 4 bases and J by 5 bases. The CDR3 contains 13 residues. Germline assignment: CDR1 SGHDN and CDR2 FVKESK. The CDR3 region has the DNA TGTGCCAGCAGCCTTGCAGGGGGTTATGGCTACACCTTC. Translating it yields CASSLAGGYGYTF. Variable domain in full (rest from reference TRBV14 and TRBJ1-2): EAGVTQFPSHSVIEKGQTVTLRCDPISGHDNLYWYRRVMGKEIKFLLHFVKESKQDESGMPNNRFLAERTGGTYSTLKVQPAELEDSGVYFCASSLAGGYGYTFGSGTRLTVV.

J is TRBJ2-3 and V is TRBV6-6, with D perhaps matching TRBD1 (6 bases). The V gene's germline CDR1 is MNHNY and CDR2 SVGAGI (reference sequence). V lost 5 bases, J lost 2 bases, and 14 bases lay in between. This CDR3 contains 15 residues. CDR3 nucleotides: TGTGCCAGCAGTGACGACAGGTCCTCCACAGATACGCAGTATTTT. Protein product: CASSDDRSSTDTQYF.

The chain has TRBV6-5 and TRBJ2-6, with 9 bases fitting TRBD1. Germline V gene sequence: CDR1 MNHEY, CDR2 SVGAGI. Trimming removed 2 bases from V and 4 bases from J; junction bases left unmatched: 0. The CDR3 spans 15 residues. In nucleotides, the CDR3 is TGTGCCAGCAGTTACGGACAGGGGGGGGCCAACGTCCTGACTTTC. Protein: CASSYGQGGANVLTF.

A single count supports this clone. The chain is built from TRBV28 and TRBJ1-2, with 10 bases matching TRBD1. The length of the CDR3 is 14 residues. Germline lookup yields CDR1 MDHEN and CDR2 SYDVKM. Trimming cost V 6 bases and J 3 bases; bases outside gene matches: 4. The CDR3 bases are TGTGCCAGCAGGTCCGGGACAGGGGACTATGGCTACACCTTC. Translated: CASRSGTGDYGYTF.